Following are 9 T cell receptor beta chains from one sample sequenced in a study of blood T cell repertoires in COVID-19 (dated by TCRdb to 2019 to 2021). To prepare the library, the immunoSEQ multiplex PCR assay was applied. TCRdb provides this immuneACCESS table in a form limited to in-frame rearrangements. Some clones are lacking; in checked studies, under half of them reflect an unresolved V gene, and why the rest are absent is not known. Present in this sample are fewer than 450,000 clones, 88% of which were seen just once. Of the sample, more than 0.95% is held by the ten largest clones. The sequenced material came from PBMCs or T cells enriched from blood (not recorded which). The receptors shown here come from a woman aged 18-30 years who had recovered from COVID-19.

V is TRBV28 and J is TRBJ2-7; 10 bases map to TRBD2. Unmatched junction bases numbered 8, after V lost 3 bases and J lost 6 bases. Germline CDR1 reads MDHEN; CDR2 reads SYDVKM. The CDR3 sequence is 15 residues long. CDR3 sequence (DNA): TGTGCCAGCAGTTTTTCGAGCGGGGGGGCCTTCGAGCAGTACTTC. The encoded protein is CASSFSSGGAFEQYF. Filled out from reference TRBV28 and TRBJ2-7, the complete variable domain reads DVKVTQSSRYLVKRTGEKVFLECVQDMDHENMFWYRQDPGLGLRLIYFSYDVKMKEKGDIPEGYSVSREKKERFSLILESASTNQTSMYLCASSFSSGGAFEQYFGPGTRLTVT.

The V and J genes are TRBV12-3 or TRBV12-4 and TRBJ1-2; no clear D gene. The CDR3 sequence is 13 residues long. Trimming removed 4 bases at V and 6 bases at J, with 12 bases between. The DNA of the CDR3 is TGTGCCAGCAGTTCCTGGGCGGGGAATGGCTACACCTTC. Its protein is CASSSWAGNGYTF.

The chain joins TRBV6-5 to TRBJ1-2; the D is unclear. The V gene's germline CDR1 is MNHEY and CDR2 SVGAGI. This CDR3 region has 13 residues. Trimming stripped 5 bases from V and 4 bases from J, with 11 bases between. The CDR3 bases are TGTGCCAGCAGTCAGGCTCTGTTCTATGGCTACACCTTC. As protein: CASSQALFYGYTF.

The chain links TRBV5-4 to TRBJ1-2; the D is unclear. V shed 5 bases and J shed 1 base, with 9 bases lying between them. The germline CDR1 and CDR2 sequences are SGHNT and YYREEE (reference sequence). The CDR3 loop spans 13 amino acids. The CDR3, as DNA: TGTGCCAGCAGTGGACTGATTAACTATGGCTACACCTTC. Its translation: CASSGLINYGYTF.

The chain couples TRBV6-5 to TRBJ1-5, with 9 bases fitting TRBD1. This CDR3 contains 13 residues. V shed 7 bases, J shed 10 bases, and the junction held 8 bases outside the gene matches. Germline loops: CDR1 MNHEY, CDR2 SVGAGI. CDR3 DNA: TGTGCCAGCACCCGACAGGGGGGGTCACCCCAGCATTTT. Translated: CASTRQGGSPQHF.

This rearrangement joins TRBV15 to TRBJ2-1, with TRBD2 matching over 7 bases. The CDR3 is 13 residues long. V dropped 2 bases and J dropped 8; count of bases not matched to a gene: 3. Germline V gene data show CDR1 as LNHNV and CDR2 as YYDKDF (reference sequence). CDR3 sequence reads: CATSRMGGDEQFF. CDR3 bases: TGTGCCACCAGCAGAATGGGAGGGGATGAGCAGTTCTTC.

The chain recombines TRBV12-5 with TRBJ1-6, with D perhaps matching TRBD1 (5 bases). CDR1 is LGHNT and CDR2 is FRNRAP in the germline V gene. V gave up 1 base and J gave up 6 bases, with 16 bases separating them. The CDR3 spans 17 residues. CDR3 protein: CASGLGTNSRVNSPLHF. Written as DNA, the CDR3 is TGTGCTAGTGGTTTGGGTACGAATTCCAGGGTTAATTCACCCCTCCACTTT.

As to this clone: Other DNA sequences in the sample encode the same CDR3. The rearrangement uses TRBV30 and TRBJ1-4; D call uncertain. The CDR3 contains 11 residues. Trimming stripped 0 bases from V and 7 bases from J, with 3 bases between. The germline V gene encodes CDR1 GTSNPN and CDR2 SVGIG (reference sequence). Here the CDR3 reads CAWSVREKLFF. The CDR3 DNA sequence: TGTGCCTGGAGTGTTCGTGAAAAACTGTTTTTT.

The chain is built from TRBV4-3 and TRBJ2-7; perhaps TRBD1 as D (6 bases). Between the trimmed V and J ends, which lost 0 bases and 2 bases, there was a span of 14 bases. The CDR3 extends over 16 amino acids. Germline V gene data show CDR1 as LGHNA and CDR2 as YSLEER. Here the CDR3 reads CASSQDSGAYPYEQYF. The CDR3 DNA sequence: TGCGCCAGCAGCCAAGATTCAGGGGCTTATCCCTACGAGCAGTACTTC.